These 5 T cell receptor beta chains originate from one sample sequenced in a study of blood T cell repertoires in COVID-19. The method was immunoSEQ multiplex PCR; TCRdb's version includes in-frame clones alone and lacks a portion of them. The sample lists roughly 59,000 clones, less than 85% occurring once. The sequenced material came from peripheral blood. The source of these receptors is a human donor in a cohort sampled during active COVID-19.

This clone was counted a single time. The chain has TRBV9 and TRBJ1-1; 7 nucleotides match TRBD1. The length of the CDR3 is 15 residues. The trim removed 3 bases at V and 1 base at J, leaving 6 bases unmatched. The germline gives CDR1 SGDLS, CDR2 YYNGEE. The CDR3 sequence is CASSETTGRNTEAFF. Written as DNA, the CDR3 is TGTGCCAGCAGCGAGACGACAGGGAGGAACACTGAAGCTTTCTTT.

J is TRBJ1-2 and V is TRBV28, with a possible D match to TRBD1 (6 bases). The CDR3 is made up of 17 amino acids. V was clipped by 6 bases and J by 3 bases, with 23 bases between them. The germline V gene encodes CDR1 MDHEN and CDR2 SYDVKM. The CDR3 here is CASSLPTSGEIDYGYTF. The CDR3 DNA is TGTGCCAGCAGCCTACCAACATCAGGGGAGATCGACTATGGCTACACCTTC.

The chain recombines TRBV18 with TRBJ2-2; tentatively, D is TRBD1 (6 bases). Trimming stripped 3 bases from V and 3 bases from J, with 23 bases between. The CDR3 is 19 residues long. The germline CDR1 and CDR2 sequences are KGHSH and LQKENI. The CDR3 reads CASSPMAQGYSTDTGELFF. The DNA of the CDR3 is TGTGCCAGCTCACCGATGGCACAGGGCTATAGTACAGACACCGGGGAGCTGTTTTTT.

The chain is built from TRBV27 and TRBJ2-7; TRBD1 matches 12 bases. The CDR3 sequence is 14 residues long. Germline lookup yields CDR1 MNHEY and CDR2 SMNVEV (reference sequence). Trimming at V came to 6 bases and at J to 6 bases, leaving 6 bases not matched to a gene. CDR3: CASRPGQGAGEQYF. The CDR3 nucleotides read TGTGCCAGCAGACCGGGACAGGGGGCTGGCGAGCAGTACTTC.

This rearrangement joins TRBV7-2 to TRBJ2-1, with 8 nucleotides matching TRBD2. The germline gives CDR1 SGHTA, CDR2 FQGNSA. The J segment lost 5 bases and the V segment lost 3 bases, leaving 3 bases of the junction unmatched. There are 14 residues in the CDR3. In DNA form, the CDR3 reads TGTGCCAGCAGCTTCTGGACTAGCCACAATGAGCAGTTCTTC. Translated, it gives CASSFWTSHNEQFF.